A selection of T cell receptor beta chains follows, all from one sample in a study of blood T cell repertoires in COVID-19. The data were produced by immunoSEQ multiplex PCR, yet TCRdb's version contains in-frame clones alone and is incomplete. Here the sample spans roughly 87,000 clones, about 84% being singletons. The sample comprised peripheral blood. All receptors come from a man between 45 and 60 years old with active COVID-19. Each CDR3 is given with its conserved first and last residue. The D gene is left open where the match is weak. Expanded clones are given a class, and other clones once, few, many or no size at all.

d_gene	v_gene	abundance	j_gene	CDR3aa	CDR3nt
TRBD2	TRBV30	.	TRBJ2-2	CAWLAGGTGELFF	TGTGCCTGGTTAGCGGGAGGCACCGGGGAGCTGTTTTTT
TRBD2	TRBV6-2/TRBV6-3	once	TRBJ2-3	CASSLRASGSTDTQYF	TGTGCCAGCAGTCTCAGGGCTAGCGGTAGCACAGATACGCAGTATTTT
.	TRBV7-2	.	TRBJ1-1	CASSYSPMNTEAFF	TGTGCCAGCAGCTACAGTCCGATGAACACTGAAGCTTTCTTT
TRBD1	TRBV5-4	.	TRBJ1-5	CASSEQGVVVQPQHF	TGTGCCAGCAGCGAACAGGGGGTTGTAGTTCAGCCCCAGCATTTT
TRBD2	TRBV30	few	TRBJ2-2	CAWGGLAGAGTGELFF	TGTGCCTGGGGGGGACTAGCGGGCGCGGGGACCGGGGAGCTGTTTTTT
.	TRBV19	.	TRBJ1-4	CASSIGPNGGNEKLFF	TGTGCCAGTAGTATCGGACCTAACGGGGGTAATGAAAAACTGTTTTTT
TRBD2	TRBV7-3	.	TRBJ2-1	CASQSGGRFGEQFF	TGTGCCAGTCAAAGTGGCGGGAGGTTCGGTGAGCAGTTCTTC
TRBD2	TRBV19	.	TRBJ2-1	CASSIDRGGVNEQFF	TGTGCCAGTAGTATAGACCGCGGGGGGGTAAATGAGCAGTTCTTC
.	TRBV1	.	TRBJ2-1	CTSSQSLAGPGMDEQFF	TGCACCAGCAGCCAGTCGCTAGCGGGCCCGGGAATGGATGAGCAGTTCTTC
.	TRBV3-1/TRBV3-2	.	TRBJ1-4	CASSPRDRDEKLFF	TGTGCCAGCAGCCCCCGGGATCGGGATGAAAAACTGTTTTTT
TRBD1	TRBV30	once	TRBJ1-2	CAWSLPGQGEYGYTF	TGTGCCTGGAGTCTGCCGGGACAGGGGGAATATGGCTACACCTTC
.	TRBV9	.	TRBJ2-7	CASSVTGNSYEQYF	TGTGCCAGCAGCGTTACAGGGAACTCCTACGAGCAGTACTTC
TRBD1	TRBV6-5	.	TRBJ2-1	CASSIRQGPHNEQFF	TGTGCCAGCAGTATTCGACAGGGACCACACAATGAGCAGTTCTTC
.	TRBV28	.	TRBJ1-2	CASRSTVALSTF	TGTGCCAGCAGATCGACAGTTGCGTTAAGCACCTTC
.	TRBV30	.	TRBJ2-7	CAWSRNGNSYEQYF	TGTGCCTGGAGTCGAAATGGAAACAGCTACGAGCAGTACTTC
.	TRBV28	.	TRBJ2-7	CASRPSGGLSYEQYF	TGTGCCAGCAGGCCCTCCGGGGGGCTCTCCTACGAGCAGTACTTC
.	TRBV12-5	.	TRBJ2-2	CATASNTGELFF	TGTGCTACCGCCAGTAACACCGGGGAGCTGTTTTTT
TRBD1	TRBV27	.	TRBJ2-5	CASSFTDRVEETQYF	TGTGCCAGCAGTTTTACCGACAGGGTAGAAGAGACCCAGTACTTC
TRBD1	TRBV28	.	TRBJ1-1	CASMGQLNTEAFF	TGTGCCAGCATGGGACAGTTGAACACTGAAGCTTTCTTT
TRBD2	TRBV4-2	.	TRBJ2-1	CASSQDPGLAGDNEQFF	TGTGCCAGCAGCCAGGACCCGGGACTAGCGGGGGACAATGAGCAGTTCTTC
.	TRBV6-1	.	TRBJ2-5	CASSEFPYPSTQRKKGETQYF	TGTGCCAGCAGTGAATTCCCCTATCCTTCAACCCAGCGTAAGAAAGGAGAGACCCAGTACTTC
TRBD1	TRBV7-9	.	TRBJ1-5	CASSLIGAGGRSNQPQHF	TGTGCCAGCAGCTTAATTGGGGCAGGGGGACGAAGCAATCAGCCCCAGCATTTT
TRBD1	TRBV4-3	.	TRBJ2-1	CASSQEIAGGGSSYNEQFF	TGCGCCAGCAGCCAAGAAATCGCAGGGGGCGGTAGCTCCTACAATGAGCAGTTCTTC
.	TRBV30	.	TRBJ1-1	CAWSVKVLGGSTEAFF	TGTGCCTGGAGTGTAAAGGTGCTGGGGGGAAGCACTGAAGCTTTCTTT
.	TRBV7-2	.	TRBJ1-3	CASSLGWPSGNTIYF	TGTGCCAGCAGCTTAGGGTGGCCCTCTGGAAACACCATATATTTT
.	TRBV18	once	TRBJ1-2	CASSPREEDYTF	TGTGCCAGCTCACCACGGGAGGAGGACTACACCTTC
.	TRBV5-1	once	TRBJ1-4	CASSLSGSGEKLFF	TGCGCCAGCAGCTTGTCTGGCAGCGGGGAAAAACTGTTTTTT
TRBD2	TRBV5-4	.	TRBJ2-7	CASSLGGGPSREQYF	TGTGCCAGCAGCTTGGGCGGGGGACCTTCTCGGGAGCAGTACTTC
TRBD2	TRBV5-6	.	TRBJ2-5	CASSWLGLAGSGKTQYF	TGTGCCAGCAGCTGGTTGGGACTAGCGGGGAGTGGGAAGACCCAGTACTTC
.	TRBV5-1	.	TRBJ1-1	CASSLGHQSRTAFF	TGCGCCAGCAGCTTGGGACACCAATCCAGAACCGCTTTCTTT
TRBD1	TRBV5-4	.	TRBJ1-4	CASSLGTDEKLFF	TGTGCCAGCAGCCTTGGGACAGACGAAAAACTGTTTTTT
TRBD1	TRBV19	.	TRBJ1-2	CASTQTGGGYGYTF	TGTGCCAGTACCCAAACAGGGGGCGGCTATGGCTACACCTTC
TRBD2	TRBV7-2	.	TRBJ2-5	CASSLAASGGMRETQYF	TGTGCCAGCAGCTTAGCGGCTAGCGGGGGTATGCGGGAGACCCAGTACTTC
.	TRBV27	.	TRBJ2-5	CASSPGPGDMGETQYF	TGTGCCAGCAGCCCAGGCCCCGGGGATATGGGAGAGACCCAGTACTTC
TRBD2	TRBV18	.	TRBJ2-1	CASSPPTSANYNEQFF	TGTGCCAGCTCACCACCGACTAGCGCAAACTACAATGAGCAGTTCTTC
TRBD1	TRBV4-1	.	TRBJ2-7	CASSQSRLRDRAYF	TGCGCCAGCAGCCAATCGAGACTTCGGGACAGGGCGTACTTC
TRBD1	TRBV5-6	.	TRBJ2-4	CASSLASGTGDIQYF	TGTGCCAGCAGCTTGGCCAGCGGGACAGGGGACATTCAGTACTTC
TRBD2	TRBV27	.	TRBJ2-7	CASSSTRLAGPYF	TGTGCCAGCAGTTCGACCCGACTAGCGGGACCGTACTTC
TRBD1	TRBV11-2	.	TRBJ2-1	CASSPLLGDSYNEQFF	TGTGCCAGCAGCCCCTTACTGGGGGACAGCTACAATGAGCAGTTCTTC
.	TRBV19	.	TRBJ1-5	CASSRAEYSNQPQHF	TGTGCCAGTAGTAGGGCAGAGTATAGCAATCAGCCCCAGCATTTT
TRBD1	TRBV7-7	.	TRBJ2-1	CASSQDRGNEQFF	TGTGCTAGCAGCCAGGACAGGGGCAATGAGCAGTTCTTC
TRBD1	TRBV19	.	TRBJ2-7	CASRGQGDREQYF	TGTGCCAGTAGGGGACAGGGGGATCGCGAGCAGTACTTC
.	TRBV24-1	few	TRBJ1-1	CATSDPLGGAEAFF	TGTGCCACCAGTGATCCCCTTGGAGGCGCTGAAGCTTTCTTT
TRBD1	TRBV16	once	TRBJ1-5	CASSQSEGDRLNQPQHF	TGTGCCAGCAGCCAATCCGAGGGGGACAGACTTAATCAGCCCCAGCATTTT
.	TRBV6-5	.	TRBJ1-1	CASTELLNTEAFF	TGTGCCAGCACCGAACTCTTGAACACTGAAGCTTTCTTT
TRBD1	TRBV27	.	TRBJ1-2	CASSLYRGPYGYTF	TGTGCCAGCAGTTTATACAGGGGGCCCTATGGCTACACCTTC
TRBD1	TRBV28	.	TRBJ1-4	CASSLTRATGEKEKLFF	TGTGCCAGCAGCCTAACACGCGCGACAGGGGAAAAAGAAAAACTGTTTTTT
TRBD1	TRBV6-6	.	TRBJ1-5	CASSPGTANQPQHF	TGTGCCAGCAGTCCCGGGACAGCAAATCAGCCCCAGCATTTT
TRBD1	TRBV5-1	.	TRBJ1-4	CASSLEGQSGEKLFF	TGCGCCAGCAGCTTGGAGGGACAGTCAGGTGAAAAACTGTTTTTT
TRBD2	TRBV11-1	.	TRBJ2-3	CASSKLAGGSDTQYF	TGTGCCAGCAGCAAACTAGCGGGGGGGTCAGATACGCAGTATTTT
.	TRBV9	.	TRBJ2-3	CASSASDTQYF	TGTGCCAGCAGCGCATCAGATACGCAGTATTTT
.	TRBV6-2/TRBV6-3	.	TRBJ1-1	CASSISGRNTEAFF	TGTGCCAGCAGTATTTCTGGGAGGAACACTGAAGCTTTCTTT
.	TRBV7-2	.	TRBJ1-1	CASSSAGPRGAFF	TGTGCCAGCAGCTCCGCCGGGCCAAGGGGAGCTTTCTTT
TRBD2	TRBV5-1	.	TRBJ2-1	CASSLIQNSGEQFF	TGCGCCAGCAGCTTGATTCAAAATAGCGGGGAGCAGTTCTTC
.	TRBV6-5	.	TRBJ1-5	CASNIEQVVQPQHF	TGTGCCAGCAACATTGAACAGGTCGTTCAGCCCCAGCATTTT
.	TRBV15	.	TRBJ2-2	CATSVPRNTGELFF	TGTGCCACCAGCGTACCCAGGAACACCGGGGAGCTGTTTTTT
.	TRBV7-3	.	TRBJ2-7	CASSPRLSELGLYF	TGTGCCAGCAGCCCCCGCCTGTCAGAACTGGGGCTGTACTTC
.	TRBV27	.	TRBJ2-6	CASRPARLGGGRTGANVLTF	TGTGCCAGCAGACCGGCCCGTCTTGGAGGTGGAAGGACTGGGGCCAACGTCCTGACTTTC
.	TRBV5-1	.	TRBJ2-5	CASSLAAHGGETQYF	TGCGCCAGCAGCTTGGCAGCTCACGGAGGGGAGACCCAGTACTTC
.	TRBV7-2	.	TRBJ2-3	CASSQLGGEHSTDTQYF	TGTGCCAGCAGCCAGTTAGGGGGAGAACATAGCACAGATACGCAGTATTTT